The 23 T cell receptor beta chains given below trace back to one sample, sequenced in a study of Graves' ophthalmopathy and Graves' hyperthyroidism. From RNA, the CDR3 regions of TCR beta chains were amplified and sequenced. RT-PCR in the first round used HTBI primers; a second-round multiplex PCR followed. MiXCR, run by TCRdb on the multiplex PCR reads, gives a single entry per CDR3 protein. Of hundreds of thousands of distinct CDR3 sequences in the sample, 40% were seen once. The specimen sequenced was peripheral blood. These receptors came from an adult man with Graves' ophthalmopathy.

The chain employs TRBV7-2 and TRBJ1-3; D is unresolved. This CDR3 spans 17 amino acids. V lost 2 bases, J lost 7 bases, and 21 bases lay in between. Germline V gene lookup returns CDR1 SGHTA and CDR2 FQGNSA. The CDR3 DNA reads TGTGCCAGCAGCTTACAAGGGAGAGGCAGGATGGGCAACACCATATATTTT. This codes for CASSLQGRGRMGNTIYF.

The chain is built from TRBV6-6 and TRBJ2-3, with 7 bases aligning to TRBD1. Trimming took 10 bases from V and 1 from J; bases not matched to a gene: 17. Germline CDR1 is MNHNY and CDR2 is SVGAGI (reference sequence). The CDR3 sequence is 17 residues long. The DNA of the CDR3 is TGTGCCACCGCAACGGGACAGCGCCAGGGAGGCACAGATACGCAGTATTTT. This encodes CATATGQRQGGTDTQYF.

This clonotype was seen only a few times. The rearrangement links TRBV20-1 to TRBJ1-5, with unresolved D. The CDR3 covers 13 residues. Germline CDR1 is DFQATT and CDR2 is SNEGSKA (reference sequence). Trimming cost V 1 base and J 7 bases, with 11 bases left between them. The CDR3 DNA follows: TGCAGTGCTAGAGGGGCACCCGAGCAGCCCCAGCATTTT. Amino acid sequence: CSARGAPEQPQHF.

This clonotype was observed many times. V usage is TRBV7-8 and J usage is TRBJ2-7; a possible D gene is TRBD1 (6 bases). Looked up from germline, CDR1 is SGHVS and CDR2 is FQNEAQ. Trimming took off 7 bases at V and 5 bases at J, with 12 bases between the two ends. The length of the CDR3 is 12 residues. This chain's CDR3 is CASNVNRDEQYF. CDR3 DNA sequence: TGTGCCAGCAACGTAAACAGGGACGAGCAGTACTTC.

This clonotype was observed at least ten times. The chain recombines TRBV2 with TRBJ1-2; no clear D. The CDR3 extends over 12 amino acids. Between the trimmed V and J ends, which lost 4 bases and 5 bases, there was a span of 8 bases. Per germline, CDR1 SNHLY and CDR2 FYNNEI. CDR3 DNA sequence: TGTGCCAGCAGTGGCGGAGATTATGGCTACACCTTC. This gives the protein CASSGGDYGYTF.

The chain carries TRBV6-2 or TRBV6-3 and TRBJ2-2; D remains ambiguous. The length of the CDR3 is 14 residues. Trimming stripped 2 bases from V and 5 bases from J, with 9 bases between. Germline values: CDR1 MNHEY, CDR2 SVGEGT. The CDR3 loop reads CASSYGVGTGELFF. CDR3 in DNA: TGTGCCAGCAGTTACGGTGTGGGTACCGGGGAGCTGTTTTTT.

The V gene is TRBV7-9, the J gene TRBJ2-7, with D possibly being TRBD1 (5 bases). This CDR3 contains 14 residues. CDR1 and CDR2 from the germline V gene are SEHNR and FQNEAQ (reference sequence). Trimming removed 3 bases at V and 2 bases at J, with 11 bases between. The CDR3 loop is CASSLPATAYEQYF. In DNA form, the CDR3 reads TGTGCCAGCAGCTTGCCAGCGACAGCCTACGAGCAGTACTTC.

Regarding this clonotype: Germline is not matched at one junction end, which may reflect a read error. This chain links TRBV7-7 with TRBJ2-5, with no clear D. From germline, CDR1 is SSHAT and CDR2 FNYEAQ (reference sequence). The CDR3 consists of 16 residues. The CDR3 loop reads CASSLALGDGKETQYF. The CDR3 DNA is TGTGCTAGCAGCCTCGCACTCGGCGACGGAAAAGAGACCCAGTACTTC.

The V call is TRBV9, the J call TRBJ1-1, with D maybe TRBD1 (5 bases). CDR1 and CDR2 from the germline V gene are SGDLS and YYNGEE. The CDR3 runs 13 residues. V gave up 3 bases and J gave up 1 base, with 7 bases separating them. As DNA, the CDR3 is TGTGCCAGCAGCGGGGGCGCGAACACTGAAGCTTTCTTT. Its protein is CASSGGANTEAFF.

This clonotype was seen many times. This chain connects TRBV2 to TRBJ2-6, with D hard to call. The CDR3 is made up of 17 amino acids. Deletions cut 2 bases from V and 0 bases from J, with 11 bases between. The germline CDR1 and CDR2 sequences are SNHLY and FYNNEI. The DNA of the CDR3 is TGTGCCAGCAGTGAACGTATAGGATACTCTGGGGCCAACGTCCTGACTTTC. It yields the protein CASSERIGYSGANVLTF.

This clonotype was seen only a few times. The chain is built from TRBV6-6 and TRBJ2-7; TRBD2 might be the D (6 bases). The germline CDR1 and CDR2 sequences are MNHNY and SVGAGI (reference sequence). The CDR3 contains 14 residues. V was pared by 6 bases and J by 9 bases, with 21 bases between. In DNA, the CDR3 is TGTGCCAGCAGCCGGAATTCGCGAGCGGGCGGGCAGTACTTC. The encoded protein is CASSRNSRAGGQYF.

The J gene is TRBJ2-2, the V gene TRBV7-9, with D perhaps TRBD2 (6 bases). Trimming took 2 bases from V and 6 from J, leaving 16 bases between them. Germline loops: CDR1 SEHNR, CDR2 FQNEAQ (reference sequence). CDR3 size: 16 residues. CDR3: CASSLIGGSVAGELFF. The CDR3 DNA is TGTGCCAGCAGCTTAATTGGAGGGTCTGTTGCCGGGGAGCTGTTTTTT.

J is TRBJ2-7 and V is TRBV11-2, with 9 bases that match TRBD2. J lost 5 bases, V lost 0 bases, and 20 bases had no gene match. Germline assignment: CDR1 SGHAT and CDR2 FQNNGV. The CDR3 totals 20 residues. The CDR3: CASSLDRFPRLREGVHEQYF. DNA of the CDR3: TGTGCCAGCAGCTTAGATCGGTTCCCCCGGTTGCGGGAGGGAGTCCACGAGCAGTACTTC. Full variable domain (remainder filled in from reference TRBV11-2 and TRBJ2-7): EAGVAQSPRYKIIEKRQSVAFWCNPISGHATLYWYQQILGQGPKLLIQFQNNGVVDDSQLPKDRFSAERLKGVDSTLKIQPAKLEDSAVYLCASSLDRFPRLREGVHEQYFGPGTRLTVT.

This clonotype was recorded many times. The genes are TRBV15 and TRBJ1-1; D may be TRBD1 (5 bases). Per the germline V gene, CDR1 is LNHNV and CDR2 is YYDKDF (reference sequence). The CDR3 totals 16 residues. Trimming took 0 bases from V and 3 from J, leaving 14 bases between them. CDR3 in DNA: TGTGCCACCAGCAGAGAGAGGGACGGTTTTTACACTGAAGCTTTCTTT. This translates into CATSRERDGFYTEAFF.

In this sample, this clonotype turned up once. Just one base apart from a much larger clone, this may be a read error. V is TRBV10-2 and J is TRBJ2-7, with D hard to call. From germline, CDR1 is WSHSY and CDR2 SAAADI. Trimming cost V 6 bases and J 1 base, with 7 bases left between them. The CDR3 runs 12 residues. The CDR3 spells CASRVESYEQYF. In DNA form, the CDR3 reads TGCGCCAGCAGGGTGGAATCCTACGAGCAGTACTTC.

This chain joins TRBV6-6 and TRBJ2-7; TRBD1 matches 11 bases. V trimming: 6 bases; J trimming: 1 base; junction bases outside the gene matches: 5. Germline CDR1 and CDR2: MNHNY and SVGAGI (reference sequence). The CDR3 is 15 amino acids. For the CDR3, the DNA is TGTGCCAGCAGACGCGGACAGGGGGCATCCTACGAGCAGTACTTC. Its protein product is CASRRGQGASYEQYF.

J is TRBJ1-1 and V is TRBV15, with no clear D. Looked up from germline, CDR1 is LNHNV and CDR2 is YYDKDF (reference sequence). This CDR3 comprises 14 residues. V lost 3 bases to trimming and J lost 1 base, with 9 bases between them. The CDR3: CATSRVATNTEAFF. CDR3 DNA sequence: TGTGCCACCAGCAGGGTAGCAACGAACACTGAAGCTTTCTTT.

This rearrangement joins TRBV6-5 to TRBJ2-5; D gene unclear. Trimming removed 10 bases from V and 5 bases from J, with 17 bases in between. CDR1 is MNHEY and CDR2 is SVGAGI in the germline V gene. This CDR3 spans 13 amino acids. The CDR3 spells CATTTVQGETQYF. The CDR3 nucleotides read TGTGCCACCACCACGGTCCAAGGGGAGACCCAGTACTTC.

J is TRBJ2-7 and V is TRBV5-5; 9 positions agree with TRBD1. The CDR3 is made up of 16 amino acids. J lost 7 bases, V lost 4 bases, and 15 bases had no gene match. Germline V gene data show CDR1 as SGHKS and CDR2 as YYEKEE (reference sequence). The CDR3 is CASSPAPGQGLREQYF. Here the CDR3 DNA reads TGTGCCAGCAGCCCCGCCCCGGGACAGGGTCTTCGAGAGCAGTACTTC. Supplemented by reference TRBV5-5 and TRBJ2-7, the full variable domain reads DAGVTQSPTHLIKTRGQQVTLRCSPISGHKSVSWYQQVLGQGPQFIFQYYEKEERGRGNFPDRFSARQFPNYSSELNVNALLLGDSALYLCASSPAPGQGLREQYFGPGTRLTVT.

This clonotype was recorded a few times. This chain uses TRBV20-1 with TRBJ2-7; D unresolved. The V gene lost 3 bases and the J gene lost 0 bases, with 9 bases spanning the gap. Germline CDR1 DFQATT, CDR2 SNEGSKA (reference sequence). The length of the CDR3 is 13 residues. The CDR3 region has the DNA TGCAGTGCTAGCGGAGTAAGCTCCTACGAGCAGTACTTC. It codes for CSASGVSSYEQYF.

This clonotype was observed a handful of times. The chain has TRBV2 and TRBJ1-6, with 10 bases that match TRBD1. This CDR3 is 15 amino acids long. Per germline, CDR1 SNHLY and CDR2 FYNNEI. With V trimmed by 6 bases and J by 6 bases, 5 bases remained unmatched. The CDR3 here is CASSRDRGANSPLHF. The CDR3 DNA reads TGTGCCAGCAGCCGGGACAGGGGAGCTAATTCACCCCTCCACTTT.

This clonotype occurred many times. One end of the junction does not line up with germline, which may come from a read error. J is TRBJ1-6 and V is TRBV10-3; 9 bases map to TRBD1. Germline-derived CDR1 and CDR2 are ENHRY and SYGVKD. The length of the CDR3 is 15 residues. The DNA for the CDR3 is TGTGCCAGCAGTTACGTCGACAGGGGGGGTTCACCCCTCCACTTT. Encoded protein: CASSYVDRGGSPLHF.

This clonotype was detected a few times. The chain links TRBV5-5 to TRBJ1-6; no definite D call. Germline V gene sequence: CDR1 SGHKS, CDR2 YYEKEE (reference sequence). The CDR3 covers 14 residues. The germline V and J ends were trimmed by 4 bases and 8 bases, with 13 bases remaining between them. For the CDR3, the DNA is TGTGCCAGCAGCCGCCAGGACTACTATTCACCCCTCCACTTT. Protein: CASSRQDYYSPLHF. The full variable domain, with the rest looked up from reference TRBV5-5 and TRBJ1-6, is DAGVTQSPTHLIKTRGQQVTLRCSPISGHKSVSWYQQVLGQGPQFIFQYYEKEERGRGNFPDRFSARQFPNYSSELNVNALLLGDSALYLCASSRQDYYSPLHFGNGTRLTVT.